This TCR beta chain was captured by sequencing in a study of technical replicates of blood from several donors (TCRdb year 2017). As concerns this clone: Its antigen has not been determined. No much larger clonotype is one base removed from it; base qualities were not supplied.

Taken from cysteine to phenylalanine, the CDR3 has 16 residues. The sequence is cut down to CDR3 DNA, 48 bases in frame from base 1. Germline trimming: 1 base from V, 2 bases from J; junction bases outside gene matches: 5. The germline V gene sets CDR1 to LGHNA and CDR2 to YNFKEQ. Receptors were amplified or captured by the immunoSEQ multiplex PCR assay. TCRdb took this table from immuneACCESS and kept in-frame rearrangements with V and J called. Such tables lack part of the clones; where checked against another copy, unresolved V genes explain under half of the gap, and the rest is unexplained. Counted in this sample were roughly 90,000 clones; roughly 94% of them appeared once. The ten largest make up 0.24% of the sample.

Recombination connected TRBV4-2 to TRBJ2-7; 10 central nucleotides agree with TRBD1. The source is a human donor in good health. The sample taken for sequencing was T cells isolated from PBMCs. For the CDR3, the sequence is CASSQGPGQGTYEQYF. The DNA sequence follows: TGTGCCAGCAGCCAAGGACCGGGACAGGGGACCTACGAGCAGTACTTC.